The present entry profiles one TCR beta chain with its context. This record belongs to a study of blood T cell repertoires in COVID-19. Study-level background: Donors in the United States, Italy and Spain gave samples during acute or convalescent COVID-19. In each case, the material was cDNA or gDNA derived from T cells, B-cell-depleted T cells, or PBMCs.

Per the study methods: Reference gene primer amplification yielded estimated nucleated cell counts. Sequencing was performed with immunoSEQ multiplex PCR; in TCRdb, only in-frame clones are kept and a portion is missing. V and J calls plus clone size are reproduced from that table; the DNA served to infer D and trimming. The sample consists of approximately 71,000 clones, just over 85% of them appearing once. CDR3 length equals 13 residues. CDR1 SGHRS and CDR2 YFSETQ come from the germline V gene. Trimming took 0 bases from V and 4 from J, leaving 5 bases between them. V usage is TRBV5-1 and J usage is TRBJ2-1; D is ambiguous. Sequencing was done on a sample of peripheral blood. The clonotype comes from a man in his fifties with acute or convalescent COVID-19. The CDR3 protein is CASSLAQYNEQFF. The CDR3 region has the DNA TGCGCCAGCAGCTTGGCCCAATACAATGAGCAGTTCTTC.